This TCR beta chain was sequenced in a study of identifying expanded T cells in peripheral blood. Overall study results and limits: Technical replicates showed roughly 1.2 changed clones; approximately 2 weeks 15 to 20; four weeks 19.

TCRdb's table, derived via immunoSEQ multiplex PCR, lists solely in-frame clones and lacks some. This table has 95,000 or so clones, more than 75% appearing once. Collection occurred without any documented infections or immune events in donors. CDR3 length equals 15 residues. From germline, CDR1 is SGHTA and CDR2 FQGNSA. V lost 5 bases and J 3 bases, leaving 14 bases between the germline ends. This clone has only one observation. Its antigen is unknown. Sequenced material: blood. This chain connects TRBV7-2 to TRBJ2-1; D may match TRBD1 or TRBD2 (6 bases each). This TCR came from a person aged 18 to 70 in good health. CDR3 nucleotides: TGTGCCAGCAGCCCGGGGGCTCCACACTACAATGAGCAGTTCTTC. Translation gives CASSPGAPHYNEQFF. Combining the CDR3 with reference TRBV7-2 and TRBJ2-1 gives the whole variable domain GAGVSQSPSNKVTEKGKDVELRCDPISGHTALYWYRQSLGQGLEFLIYFQGNSAPDKSGLPSDRFSAERTGGSVSTLTIQRTQQEDSAVYLCASSPGAPHYNEQFFGPGTRLTVL.